This entry lists 23 T cell receptor beta chains sequenced from one sample in a study of cytomegalovirus exposure and HLA in healthy donors. The study ran its PCR with 60 Vbeta and 13 Jbeta primers. Some clones are missing from TCRdb's copy, which holds only in-frame ones; the method was immunoSEQ multiplex PCR. The sample gives roughly 95,000 clones, roughly 82% of which show up once; about 3.4% is in the top ten. The sequenced sample consisted of PBMCs. These receptors originate from a man aged 25-40 years in good health and CMV-seropositive.

This rearrangement joins TRBV27 to TRBJ2-7; a weak D match, TRBD1 (7 bases). There are 16 residues in the CDR3. The ends were cut back, 0 bases at V and 4 bases at J, with 16 bases in the middle. CDR1 MNHEY and CDR2 SMNVEV come from the germline V gene (reference sequence). DNA for the CDR3: TGTGCCAGCAGTTTATCTTGGCAGGGGGACTGGTACGAGCAGTACTTC. It yields the protein CASSLSWQGDWYEQYF.

The chain has TRBV9 and TRBJ1-2; perhaps TRBD1 as D (5 bases). The CDR3 is made up of 15 amino acids. V lost 6 bases to trimming and J lost 5 bases, with 20 bases between them. Germline V lookup: CDR1 SGDLS, CDR2 YYNGEE. The CDR3 loop is CASTHDPGTDYGYTF. For the CDR3, the DNA is TGTGCCAGCACTCACGACCCCGGGACTGATTATGGCTACACCTTC. The entire variable domain, with the rest obtained from reference TRBV9 and TRBJ1-2, is as follows: DSGVTQTPKHLITATGQRVTLRCSPRSGDLSVYWYQQSLDQGLQFLIQYYNGEERAKGNILERFSAQQFPDLHSELNLSSLELGDSALYFCASTHDPGTDYGYTFGSGTRLTVV.

The chain's CDR3 is CASSVGGSGTEQFF. The CDR3 nucleotides are TGTGCCAGCAGCGTAGGGGGTAGCGGGACTGAGCAGTTCTTC. This chain links TRBV9 with TRBJ2-1; 8 nucleotides align to TRBD2. V lost 0 bases and J lost 9; bases outside the gene matches: 5. Germline loops: CDR1 SGDLS, CDR2 YYNGEE. This CDR3 region has 14 residues.

V usage is TRBV29-1 and J usage is TRBJ1-4; D gene unclear. V was cut by 4 bases and J by 5 bases, with 8 bases left in between. The CDR3 extends over 12 amino acids. Per germline, CDR1 SQVTM and CDR2 ANQGSEA. The CDR3 protein is CSVAAANEKLFF. The CDR3, as DNA: TGCAGCGTTGCGGCGGCCAATGAAAAACTGTTTTTT. The complete variable domain, with remaining parts taken from reference TRBV29-1 and TRBJ1-4, reads SAVISQKPSRDICQRGTSLTIQCQVDSQVTMMFWYRQQPGQSLTLIATANQGSEATYESGFVIDKFPISRPNLTFSTLTVSNMSPEDSSIYLCSVAAANEKLFFGSGTQLSVL.

The chain joins TRBV5-4 to TRBJ2-5; 9 positions match TRBD2. With 7 bases clipped from V and 3 bases from J, the junction kept 7 bases outside the gene matches. Germline V lookup: CDR1 SGHNT, CDR2 YYREEE (reference sequence). The length of the CDR3 is 14 residues. CDR3 amino acids: CASRAGGPEETQYF. The CDR3 DNA is TGTGCCAGCCGGGCGGGAGGGCCAGAAGAGACCCAGTACTTC.

The CDR3 here is CSARAGDGYTF. The CDR3 coding sequence is TGCAGTGCTAGAGCCGGGGATGGCTACACCTTC. The chain is built from TRBV20-1 and TRBJ1-2; no definite D call. Trimming shortened V by 1 base and J by 6 bases, and 6 bases separated the two germline ends. Germline loops: CDR1 DFQATT, CDR2 SNEGSKA (reference sequence). The CDR3 consists of 11 residues.

The chain uses TRBV27 and TRBJ2-7; 7 positions agree with TRBD2. The CDR3 is 16 amino acids. The V and J ends lost 6 bases and 4 bases, in that order; junction bases with no gene match: 15. CDR1 is MNHEY, CDR2 SMNVEV, per germline (reference sequence). The CDR3 DNA reads as TGTGCCAGCAGACCCACATTAGCGGGTTGGAGTTACGAGCAGTACTTC. Its translation: CASRPTLAGWSYEQYF.

The genes are TRBV2 and TRBJ2-1; D is unresolved. The CDR3 runs to 14 residues. Germline CDR1 SNHLY, CDR2 FYNNEI. V was pared by 6 bases and J by 3 bases, with 12 bases between. Here the CDR3 reads CASRADVSYNEQFF. DNA for the CDR3: TGTGCCAGCAGGGCGGATGTTAGCTACAATGAGCAGTTCTTC.

The rearrangement joins TRBV7-7 to TRBJ2-7; the D gene is possibly TRBD2 (6 bases). Trimming removed 5 bases at V and 7 bases at J, with 15 bases between. Germline V gene lookup returns CDR1 SSHAT and CDR2 FNYEAQ (reference sequence). This CDR3 contains 13 residues. CDR3 sequence (DNA): TGTGCCAGCAGCCCCCGGCCCGGGGGAGAGCAGTACTTC. Protein product: CASSPRPGGEQYF.

A single count supports this clone. The J gene is TRBJ2-7, the V gene TRBV27, with D hard to call. CDR1 is MNHEY, CDR2 SMNVEV, per germline (reference sequence). The CDR3 is 13 amino acids. Deletions cut 3 bases from V and 3 bases from J, with 9 bases between. In nucleotides, the CDR3 is TGTGCCAGCAGTTTTCTTAGCAGCTACGAGCAGTACTTC. Residues: CASSFLSSYEQYF.

The gene calls are TRBV9 and TRBJ1-2; D is possibly TRBD1 (6 bases). The CDR3 covers 18 residues. The V end was cut by 6 bases, the J end by 9 bases, with 33 bases between. Germline values: CDR1 SGDLS, CDR2 YYNGEE. CDR3 sequence: CASTSPPTGIYGIGSYTF. The DNA of the CDR3 is TGTGCCAGCACCAGCCCCCCCACAGGGATATATGGGATTGGGAGCTACACCTTC.

This chain joins TRBV5-6 and TRBJ2-1; 15 bases are a match to TRBD2. Germline V gives CDR1 SGHDT, CDR2 YYEEEE. Trimming cost V 4 bases and J 10 bases; bases outside gene matches: 6. The CDR3 length is 15 residues. The CDR3 protein is CASSAGTSGRKEQFF. CDR3 nucleotides: TGTGCCAGCAGCGCCGGGACTAGCGGGAGGAAGGAGCAGTTCTTC.

This clone was detected only once. The chain recombines TRBV29-1 with TRBJ2-1, with TRBD2 as a possible D gene (6 bases). V lost 3 bases and J lost 7, with 13 bases in between. Germline values: CDR1 SQVTM, CDR2 ANQGSEA. CDR3 length: 13 residues. DNA for the CDR3: TGCAGCGTTGAGACGGGAGCTTCTAATGAGCAGTTCTTC. It encodes CSVETGASNEQFF.

The chain is built from TRBV28 and TRBJ2-7; the match to TRBD2 covers 8 bases. The junction had 6 bases not matched to a gene; V was cut back by 3 bases and J by 5 bases. Germline V CDR1 and CDR2: MDHEN, SYDVKM. This CDR3 is built from 14 residues. The CDR3 sequence: CASSLTGGFNEQYF. The CDR3 DNA is TGTGCCAGCAGTTTGACGGGAGGGTTCAACGAGCAGTACTTC.

This chain joins TRBV21-1 and TRBJ2-7; the DNA was not used to check the table's D call, TRBD1. TRBV21-1 has pseudogene status. This CDR3 contains 12 residues. The CDR3, as DNA: TGTGCCAGCTCCGACAGGGCTTACGAGCAGTACTTC. Its translation is CASSDRAYEQYF.

The gene calls are TRBV7-2 and TRBJ1-2; tentative D call: TRBD1 (5 bases). V was shortened by 2 bases and J by 6 bases, with 28 bases between the two germline ends. This CDR3 spans 19 amino acids. CDR1 is SGHTA, CDR2 FQGNSA, per germline. The CDR3 protein is CASSLSVAGGEGRSNGYTF. In nucleotides, the CDR3 is TGTGCCAGCAGCTTAAGCGTCGCGGGGGGTGAGGGACGGTCGAATGGCTACACCTTC.

The chain is built from TRBV7-6 and TRBJ2-7, with TRBD2 matching 7 bases. Losses at the gene ends were 5 bases for V and 2 bases for J; bases not matched to a gene: 6. Germline V lookup: CDR1 SGHVS, CDR2 FNYEAQ. The CDR3 runs 14 residues. CDR3 loop: CASSPSGGPYEQYF. The CDR3 DNA is TGTGCCAGCAGCCCTAGCGGAGGTCCCTACGAGCAGTACTTC.

This chain links TRBV27 with TRBJ2-7; 9 bases are shared with TRBD1. The CDR3 contains 14 residues. With V trimmed by 3 bases and J by 2 bases, 2 bases remained unmatched. Germline V gene sequence: CDR1 MNHEY, CDR2 SMNVEV (reference sequence). CDR3 amino acids: CASSFGTGTYEQYF. The CDR3 DNA reads as TGTGCCAGCAGTTTCGGGACAGGGACCTACGAGCAGTACTTC.

This chain connects TRBV11-3 to TRBJ2-1; maybe TRBD2 (5 bases). There are 17 residues in the CDR3. Germline-derived CDR1 and CDR2 are SGHNT and YENEEA. V was cut by 0 bases and J by 0 bases, with 12 bases left in between. This chain's CDR3 is CASSLEPGSSSYNEQFF. CDR3 nucleotides: TGTGCCAGCAGCTTAGAACCGGGGTCGAGCTCCTACAATGAGCAGTTCTTC.

The chain uses TRBV6-1 and TRBJ1-1; D is ambiguous. Germline CDR1 is MNHNS and CDR2 is SASEGT. CDR3 length: 13 amino acids. The V gene lost 7 bases and the J gene lost 1 base, with 10 bases spanning the gap. CDR3 region: CASNRTPNTEAFF. The CDR3 DNA sequence: TGTGCCAGCAATCGGACTCCGAACACTGAAGCTTTCTTT.

The chain is built from TRBV27 and TRBJ2-5; TRBD2 is a possible D gene (5 bases). CDR3 length equals 16 residues. V was pared by 6 bases and J by 1 base, with 18 bases between. Per germline, CDR1 MNHEY and CDR2 SMNVEV (reference sequence). The CDR3 DNA sequence: TGTGCCAGCAGCCCTCGGCCGGGGTCTCGCCAAGAGACCCAGTACTTC. Its protein product is CASSPRPGSRQETQYF.

J is TRBJ2-3 and V is TRBV7-9; D is undetermined. CDR1 is SEHNR and CDR2 is FQNEAQ in the germline V gene (reference sequence). Trimming took 0 bases from V and 1 from J, leaving 5 bases between them. The CDR3 runs to 14 residues. The CDR3 DNA is TGTGCCAGCAGCTTAGCCTCGGGCACAGATACGCAGTATTTT. Its protein is CASSLASGTDTQYF.

This chain connects TRBV5-1 to TRBJ1-1; tentative D call: TRBD1 (6 bases). The CDR3 consists of 13 residues. Trimming shortened V by 4 bases and J by 5 bases, and 12 bases separated the two germline ends. Per the germline V gene, CDR1 is SGHRS and CDR2 is YFSETQ. CDR3 amino acids: CASSAKQGTEAFF. The CDR3 DNA reads as TGCGCCAGCAGCGCCAAACAGGGTACTGAAGCTTTCTTT.